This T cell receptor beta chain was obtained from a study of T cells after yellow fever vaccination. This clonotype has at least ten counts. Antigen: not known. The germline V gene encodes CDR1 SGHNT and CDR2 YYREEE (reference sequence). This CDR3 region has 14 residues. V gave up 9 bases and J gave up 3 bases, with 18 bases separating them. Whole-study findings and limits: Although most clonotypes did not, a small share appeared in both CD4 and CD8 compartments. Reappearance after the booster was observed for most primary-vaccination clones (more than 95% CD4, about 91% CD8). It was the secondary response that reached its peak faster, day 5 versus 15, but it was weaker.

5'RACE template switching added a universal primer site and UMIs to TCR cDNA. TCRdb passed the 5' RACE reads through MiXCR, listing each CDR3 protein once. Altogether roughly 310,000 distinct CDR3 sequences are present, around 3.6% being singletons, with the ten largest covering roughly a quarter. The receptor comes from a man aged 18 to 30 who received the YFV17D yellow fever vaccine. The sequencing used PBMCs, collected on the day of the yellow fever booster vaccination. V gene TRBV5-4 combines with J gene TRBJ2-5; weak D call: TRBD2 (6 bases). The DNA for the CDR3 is TGTGCCACCGCCGGGCGGGGAGATAAAGAGACCCAGTACTTC. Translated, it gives CATAGRGDKETQYF.